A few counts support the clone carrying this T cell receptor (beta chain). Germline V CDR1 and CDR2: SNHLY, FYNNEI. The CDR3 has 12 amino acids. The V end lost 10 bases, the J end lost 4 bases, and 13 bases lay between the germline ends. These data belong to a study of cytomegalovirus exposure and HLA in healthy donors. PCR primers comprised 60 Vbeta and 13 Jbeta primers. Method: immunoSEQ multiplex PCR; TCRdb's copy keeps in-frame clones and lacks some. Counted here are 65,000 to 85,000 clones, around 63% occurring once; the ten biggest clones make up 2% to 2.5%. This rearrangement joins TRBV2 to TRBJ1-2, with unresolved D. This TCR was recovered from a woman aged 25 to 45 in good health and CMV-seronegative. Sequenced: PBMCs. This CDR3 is CAIGERIYGYTF. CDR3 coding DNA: TGTGCCATCGGGGAGAGGATCTATGGCTACACCTTC.